Listed below are T cell receptor beta chains from one sample, sequenced in a study of type 1 and type 2 diabetes patients. TCRdb reprocessed the multiplex PCR reads via MiXCR and lists one record per CDR3 protein. The repertoire holds about 250,000 distinct CDR3 sequences, with roughly 50% as singletons. Specimen: peripheral blood mononuclear cells (PBMCs). The receptors shown here come from a man younger than 35 with type 2 diabetes. Both conserved end residues are part of each CDR3. Each record gives: V gene, J gene, CDR3 protein.

V: TRBV13
J: TRBJ2-7
CDR3: CASSFGTRSYEQYF

V: TRBV7-3
J: TRBJ2-1
CDR3: CASSLGWETHNEQFF

V: TRBV15
J: TRBJ2-7
CDR3: CATSIRTPSAGGLEQYF

V: TRBV11-1
J: TRBJ1-1
CDR3: CASSDWGHPDTEAFF

V: TRBV9
J: TRBJ1-1
CDR3: CASSVVLGSEAFF

V: TRBV6-5
J: TRBJ1-2
CDR3: CASRGQDRFHGYTF

V: TRBV2
J: TRBJ2-4
CDR3: CASKDQGAQLNIQYF

V: TRBV7-6
J: TRBJ2-1
CDR3: CASSRKGGSYNEQFF

V: TRBV7-8
J: TRBJ2-1
CDR3: CASSQLTRRDNEQFF

V: TRBV7-3
J: TRBJ1-4
CDR3: CASSSNTGATGKLFF

V: TRBV20-1
J: TRBJ2-2
CDR3: CSARRQGATGELFF

V: TRBV20-1
J: TRBJ2-2
CDR3: CSAQDRGRPGELFF

V: TRBV7-2
J: TRBJ1-1
CDR3: CASSLRTGDEAFF

V: TRBV25-1
J: TRBJ1-5
CDR3: CASSDYNQPQHF

V: TRBV7-3
J: TRBJ2-7
CDR3: CASSPSGLEYEQYF

V: TRBV4-2
J: TRBJ1-6
CDR3: CASSQDPGESSYNSPLHF

V: TRBV29-1
J: TRBJ1-2
CDR3: CSVEETQDYGYTF

V: TRBV25-1
J: TRBJ1-1
CDR3: CASSPLLGNTEAFF

V: TRBV2
J: TRBJ2-2
CDR3: CASSEDGDGESNTGELFF

V: TRBV2
J: TRBJ2-7
CDR3: CASSNHRDYEQYF

V: TRBV19
J: TRBJ2-5
CDR3: CASSIIGNQETQYF

V: TRBV10-3
J: TRBJ2-5
CDR3: CATGTGGRDQETQYF

V: TRBV5-4
J: TRBJ2-7
CDR3: CASRSLDTGTGSYEQYF

V: TRBV5-1
J: TRBJ2-7
CDR3: CASKTDSYEQYF

V: TRBV12-3/TRBV12-4
J: TRBJ2-7
CDR3: CASSLKLGQGARVEQYF

V: TRBV29-1
J: TRBJ1-1
CDR3: CSVDFRANTEAFF

V: TRBV19
J: TRBJ1-1
CDR3: CASSPQPNTEAFF

V: TRBV7-2
J: NA
CDR3: CASSFLAGTGRAYEQYF

V: TRBV6-5
J: TRBJ1-2
CDR3: CASSYTPPGRYGYTF

V: TRBV11-1
J: TRBJ2-7
CDR3: CASSSETPASEQYF

V: TRBV7-9
J: NA
CDR3: CASRQTGLIEQYF

V: TRBV4-3
J: TRBJ1-2
CDR3: CASSEGVDYGYTF

V: TRBV18
J: NA
CDR3: CASSLGGPVETQYF

V: TRBV20-1
J: TRBJ2-5
CDR3: CSVSPRREGRETQYF

V: TRBV24-1
J: TRBJ2-7
CDR3: CATSGASGRASYEQYF

V: TRBV20-1
J: TRBJ1-2
CDR3: CSARDSRADYGYTF

V: TRBV19
J: TRBJ2-5
CDR3: CASSRRQDQETQYF

V: TRBV5-1
J: TRBJ2-1
CDR3: CASSPLPNVLAGRYNEQFF

V: TRBV28
J: TRBJ1-1
CDR3: CASSSRRPPLNTEAFF

V: TRBV13
J: TRBJ1-4
CDR3: CASSKGQGAEKLFF

V: TRBV7-3
J: TRBJ2-1
CDR3: CASSLKAGGWRGNEQFF

V: TRBV4-1
J: TRBJ1-6
CDR3: CASSHLGSPGGNSPLHF

V: TRBV20-1
J: TRBJ1-1
CDR3: CSARTVNTEAFF

V: TRBV20-1
J: TRBJ2-7
CDR3: CSVTGTSGRVSYEQYF

V: TRBV12-3/TRBV12-4
J: TRBJ1-2
CDR3: CASSLRGSNYGYTF

V: TRBV20-1
J: TRBJ2-7
CDR3: CSARPRDKSYEQYF

V: TRBV7-2
J: TRBJ2-3
CDR3: CASSTISSTDTQYF

V: TRBV2
J: TRBJ1-1
CDR3: CASRLGEEAEAFF

V: TRBV7-2
J: TRBJ1-4
CDR3: CASSLAGPTGGNEKLFF

V: TRBV18
J: TRBJ2-6
CDR3: CASSTELTGANVLTF

V: TRBV10-2
J: TRBJ1-1
CDR3: CASSETPTEAFF

V: TRBV4-2
J: TRBJ1-2
CDR3: CASSQVGTNYGYTF